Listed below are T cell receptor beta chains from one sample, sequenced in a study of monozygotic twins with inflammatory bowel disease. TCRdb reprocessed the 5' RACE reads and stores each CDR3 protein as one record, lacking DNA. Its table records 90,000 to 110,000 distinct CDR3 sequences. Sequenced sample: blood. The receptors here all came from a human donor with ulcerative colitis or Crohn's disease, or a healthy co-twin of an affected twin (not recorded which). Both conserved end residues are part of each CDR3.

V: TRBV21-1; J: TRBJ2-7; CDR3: CASSKIGGTLLEQYF
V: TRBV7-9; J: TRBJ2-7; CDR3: CASSSGTSYEQYF
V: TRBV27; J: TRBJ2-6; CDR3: CASRAGGSGANVLTF
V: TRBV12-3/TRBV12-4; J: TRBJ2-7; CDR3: CASSSSYEQYF
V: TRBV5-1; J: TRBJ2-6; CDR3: CASSLGQGGSGANVLTF
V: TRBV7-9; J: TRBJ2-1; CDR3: CASSLTSGKSEQFF
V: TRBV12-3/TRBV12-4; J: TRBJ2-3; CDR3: CASSDTSGVTDTQYF
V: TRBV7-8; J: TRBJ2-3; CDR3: CASTQNGVDTQYF
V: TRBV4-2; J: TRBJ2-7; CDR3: CASSQGAVTSYEQYF
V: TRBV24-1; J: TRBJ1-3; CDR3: CATRVTGSSGNTIYF
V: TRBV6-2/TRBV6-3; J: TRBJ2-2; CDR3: CASSYGEPTGELFF
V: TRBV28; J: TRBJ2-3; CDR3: CASRMMGDTQYF
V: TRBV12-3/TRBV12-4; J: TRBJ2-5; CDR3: CASSFRDRVQETQYF
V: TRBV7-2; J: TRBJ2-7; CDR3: CASSLAGTSPYEQYF
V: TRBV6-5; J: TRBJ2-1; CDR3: CASRSFRDRRENEQFF
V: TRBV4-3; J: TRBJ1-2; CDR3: CASSQGTVVNYGYTF
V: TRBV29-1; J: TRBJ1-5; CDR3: CSRVGNQPQHF
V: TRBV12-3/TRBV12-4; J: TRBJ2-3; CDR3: CASSFPSGRADTQYF
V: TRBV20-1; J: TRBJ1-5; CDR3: CSAQRGYSNQPQHF
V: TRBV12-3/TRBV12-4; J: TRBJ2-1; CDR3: CASRIRGTSSYNEQFF
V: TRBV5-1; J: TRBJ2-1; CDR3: CASSLEARGSYNEQFF
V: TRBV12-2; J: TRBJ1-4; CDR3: CASRLKLPVNEKLFF
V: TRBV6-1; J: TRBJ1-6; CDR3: CASSAVRDANSPLHF
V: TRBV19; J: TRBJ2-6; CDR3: CASSIGVDPLSGANVLTF
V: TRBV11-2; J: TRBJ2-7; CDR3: CASSLGSGGAYEQYF
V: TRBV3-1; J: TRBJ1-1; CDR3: CASSQTRGEAFF
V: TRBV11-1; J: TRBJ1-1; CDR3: CASSLRSFPGQGEAFF
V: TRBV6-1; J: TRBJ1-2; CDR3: CASSEGWTGGGYTF
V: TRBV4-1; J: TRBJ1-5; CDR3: CASSQGGQGNQPQHF
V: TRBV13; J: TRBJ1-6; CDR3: CASSDDNGQSGNSPLHF
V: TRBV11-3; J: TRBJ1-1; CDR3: CASSLDHRGTEAFF
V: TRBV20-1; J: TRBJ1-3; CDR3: CSASGSSTGREGTIYF
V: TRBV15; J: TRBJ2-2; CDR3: CATSRTSGGNTGELFF